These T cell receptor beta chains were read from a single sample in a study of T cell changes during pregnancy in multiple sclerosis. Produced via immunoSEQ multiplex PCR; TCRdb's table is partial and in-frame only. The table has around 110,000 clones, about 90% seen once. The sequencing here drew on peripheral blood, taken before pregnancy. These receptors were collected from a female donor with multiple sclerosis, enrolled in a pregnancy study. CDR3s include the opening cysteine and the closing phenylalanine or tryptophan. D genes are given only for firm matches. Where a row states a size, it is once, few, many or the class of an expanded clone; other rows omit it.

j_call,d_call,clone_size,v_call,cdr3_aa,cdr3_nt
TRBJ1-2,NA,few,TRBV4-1,CASSRTGSSYGYTF,TGCGCCAGCAGCCGTACAGGTTCTAGCTATGGCTACACCTTC
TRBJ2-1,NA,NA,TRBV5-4,CASTKLITGIDDEQFF,TGTGCCAGCACCAAATTAATTACAGGGATCGATGATGAGCAGTTCTTC
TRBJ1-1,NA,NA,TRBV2,CASMEYTEAFF,TGTGCCAGCATGGAGTACACTGAAGCTTTCTTT
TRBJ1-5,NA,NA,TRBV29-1,CSVEAGRNQPRHF,TGCAGCGTTGAAGCAGGGAGGAATCAGCCCCGGCATTTT
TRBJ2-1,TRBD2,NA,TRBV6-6,CASNKGTSGSYNEQFF,TGTGCCAGCAATAAAGGGACTAGCGGGAGCTACAATGAGCAGTTCTTC
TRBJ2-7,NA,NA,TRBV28,CASSLRGTYYEQYF,TGTGCCAGCAGTTTACGAGGGACATACTACGAGCAGTACTTC
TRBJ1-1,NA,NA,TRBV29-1,CSVEAGPTEAFF,TGCAGCGTTGAGGCAGGGCCGACTGAAGCTTTCTTT
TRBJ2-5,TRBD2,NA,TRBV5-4,CASSLASGGAKETQYF,TGTGCCAGCAGCTTGGCTAGCGGGGGGGCCAAAGAGACCCAGTACTTC
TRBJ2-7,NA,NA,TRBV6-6,CASTHPYPYEQYF,TGTGCCAGCACCCACCCCTACCCCTACGAGCAGTACTTC
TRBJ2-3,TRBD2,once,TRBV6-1,CASSERREFRSTDTQYF,TGTGCCAGCAGTGAGAGGCGGGAGTTCCGTAGCACAGATACGCAGTATTTT
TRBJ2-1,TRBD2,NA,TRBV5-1,CASSTAGVRSTEQFF,TGCGCCAGCAGTACAGCGGGGGTTAGGTCCACTGAGCAGTTCTTC
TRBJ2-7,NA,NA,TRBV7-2,CASSLGLTGNGHEQYF,TGTGCCAGCAGCTTGGGGTTAACGGGGAATGGGCACGAGCAGTACTTC
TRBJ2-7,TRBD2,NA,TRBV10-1,CASSGTSGSHEQYF,TGCGCCAGCAGTGGGACTAGCGGGAGCCACGAGCAGTACTTC
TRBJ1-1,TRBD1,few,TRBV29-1,CSAEQGLNTEAFF,TGCAGCGCGGAACAGGGGTTGAACACTGAAGCTTTCTTT
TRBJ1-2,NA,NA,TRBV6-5,CASSLVTALYGYTF,TGTGCCAGCAGCCTAGTGACAGCTCTATATGGCTACACCTTC
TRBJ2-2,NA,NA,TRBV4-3,CASSQDERVVTGELFF,TGCGCCAGCAGCCAAGATGAGCGGGTCGTCACCGGGGAGCTGTTTTTT
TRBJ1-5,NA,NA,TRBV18,CASSPQGVGNQPQHF,TGTGCCAGCTCACCGCAGGGTGTAGGGAATCAGCCCCAGCATTTT
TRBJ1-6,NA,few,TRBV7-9,CASSLPGSPLHF,TGTGCCAGCAGTCTTCCAGGTTCACCCCTCCACTTT
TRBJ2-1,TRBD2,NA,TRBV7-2,CASSFRGGAYNEQFF,TGTGCCAGCAGTTTTCGGGGGGGAGCCTACAATGAGCAGTTCTTC
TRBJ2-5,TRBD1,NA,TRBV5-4,CASSLPQGGETQYF,TGTGCCAGCAGCTTACCACAGGGGGGAGAGACCCAGTACTTC
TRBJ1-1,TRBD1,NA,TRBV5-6,CASSQPQGASEAFF,TGTGCCAGCAGCCAACCCCAGGGGGCTTCTGAAGCTTTCTTT
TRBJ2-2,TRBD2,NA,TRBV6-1,CASSEIRAGVGELFF,TGTGCCAGCAGTGAAATTCGGGCGGGGGTCGGGGAGCTGTTTTTT
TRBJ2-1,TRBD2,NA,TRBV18,CASSPPGRVVNEQFF,TGTGCCAGCTCACCACCGGGGAGGGTGGTGAATGAGCAGTTCTTC
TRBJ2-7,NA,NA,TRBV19,CASSLFLRGPYEQYF,TGTGCCAGTAGTCTCTTCTTGCGGGGCCCCTACGAGCAGTACTTC
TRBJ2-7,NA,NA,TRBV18,CASSYAGGNRFDRAGNYEQYF,TGTGCCAGCTCATATGCAGGGGGAAATCGATTTGACCGCGCGGGGAACTACGAGCAGTACTTC
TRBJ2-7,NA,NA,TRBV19,CASSIPGEYEQYF,TGTGCCAGTAGTATCCCCGGGGAATACGAGCAGTACTTC
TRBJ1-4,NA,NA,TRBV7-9,CASSLRGTNEKLFF,TGTGCCAGCAGCTTACGAGGGACTAATGAAAAACTGTTTTTT
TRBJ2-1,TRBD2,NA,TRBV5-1,CASSFKASGGPGYNEQFF,TGCGCCAGCAGCTTTAAGGCTAGCGGGGGGCCGGGCTACAATGAGCAGTTCTTC
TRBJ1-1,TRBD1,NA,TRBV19,CASRPRDRATEAFF,TGTGCCAGTAGGCCCCGGGACAGGGCAACTGAAGCTTTCTTT
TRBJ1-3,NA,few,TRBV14,CASSQSSGNTIYF,TGTGCCAGCAGCCAGAGCTCTGGAAACACCATATATTTT
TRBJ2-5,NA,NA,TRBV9,CASSPRDWETQYF,TGTGCCAGCAGCCCCAGGGATTGGGAGACCCAGTACTTC
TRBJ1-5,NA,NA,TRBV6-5,CASSYSRGEPQHF,TGTGCCAGCAGTTACTCGAGAGGAGAGCCCCAGCATTTT
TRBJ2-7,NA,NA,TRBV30,CAWQGLGSYEQYF,TGTGCCTGGCAGGGCTTGGGTTCCTACGAGCAGTACTTC
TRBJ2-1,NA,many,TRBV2,CASIDQGYNEQFF,TGTGCCAGCATTGATCAGGGGTACAATGAGCAGTTCTTC
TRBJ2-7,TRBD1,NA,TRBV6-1,CATRDRRYEQYF,TGTGCCACCAGGGACAGGCGCTACGAGCAGTACTTC
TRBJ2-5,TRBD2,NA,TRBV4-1,CASSQDLAGAGETQYF,TGCGCCAGCAGCCAAGACCTAGCGGGGGCGGGCGAGACCCAGTACTTC
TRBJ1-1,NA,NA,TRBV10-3,CAISGGLGQNTEAFF,TGTGCCATCAGTGGCGGTTTGGGACAGAACACTGAAGCTTTCTTT
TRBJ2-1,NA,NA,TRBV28,CASSSRQYHGNEQFF,TGTGCCAGCAGCTCCCGACAGTACCATGGCAATGAGCAGTTCTTC
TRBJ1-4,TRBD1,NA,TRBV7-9,CASSAGTGDEKLFF,TGTGCCAGCAGCGCCGGGACAGGGGATGAAAAACTGTTTTTT
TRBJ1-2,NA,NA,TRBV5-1,CASSLAERTDVYGYTF,TGCGCCAGCAGCTTGGCCGAAAGGACAGATGTCTATGGCTACACCTTC
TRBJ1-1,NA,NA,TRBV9,CASSPSGGGVTEAFF,TGTGCCAGCAGCCCCTCGGGTGGGGGGGTCACTGAAGCTTTCTTT
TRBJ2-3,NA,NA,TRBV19,CASSITRGGVSTDTQYF,TGTGCCAGTAGTATAACGAGGGGGGGTGTAAGCACAGATACGCAGTATTTT
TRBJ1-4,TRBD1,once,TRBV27,CASSLQYPGQGDEKLFF,TGTGCCAGCAGTCTACAATACCCGGGACAGGGGGACGAAAAACTGTTTTTT
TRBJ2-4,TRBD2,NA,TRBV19,CASNSGGGNIAKNIQYF,TGTGCCAGTAATTCCGGGGGGGGGAATATAGCCAAAAACATTCAGTACTTC
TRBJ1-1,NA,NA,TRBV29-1,CSVVAALNTEAFF,TGCAGCGTTGTAGCCGCTTTGAACACTGAAGCTTTCTTT
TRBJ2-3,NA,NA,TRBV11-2,CASSLVRSDTQYF,TGTGCCAGCAGCTTAGTCCGGTCCGATACGCAGTATTTT
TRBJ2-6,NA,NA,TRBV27,CASSFSSPGMSSGANVLTF,TGTGCCAGCAGTTTCTCCTCCCCGGGGATGAGTTCTGGGGCCAACGTCCTGACTTTC
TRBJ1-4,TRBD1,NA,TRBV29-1,CSVRRQGLNEKLFF,TGCAGCGTTCGGAGACAGGGCCTAAATGAAAAACTGTTTTTT
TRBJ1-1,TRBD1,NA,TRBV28,CASSITGTGVTEAFF,TGTGCCAGCAGTATAACCGGGACAGGGGTCACTGAAGCTTTCTTT
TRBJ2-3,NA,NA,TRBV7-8,CASRNRGRSLTDTQYF,TGTGCCAGCAGGAACCGAGGGAGATCCCTCACAGATACGCAGTATTTT
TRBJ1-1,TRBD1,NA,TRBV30,CAWSVIRLAGGVGDTEAFF,TGTGCCTGGAGTGTAATACGATTGGCAGGGGGTGTTGGTGACACTGAAGCTTTCTTT